This T cell receptor beta chain came from a study of cytomegalovirus exposure and HLA in healthy donors. The donors were members of the roughly 130-subject validation cohort (separate from the approximately 670-subject first cohort). TCRdb's copy holds only in-frame clones and misses some; the assay was immunoSEQ multiplex PCR. The table has 120,000 or so clones, about 85% seen once. The CDR3 spans 15 residues. Germline V lookup: CDR1 LNHDA, CDR2 SQIVND (reference sequence). J gave up 4 bases and V 4 bases, and 7 bases lay outside the gene matches. V gene TRBV19 combines with J gene TRBJ1-2; 9 bases fit TRBD1. The sequenced sample was PBMCs. The sequence came from a woman in her twenties or thirties in good health and CMV-seronegative. CDR3: CASSTPGTGRYGYTF. For the CDR3, the DNA is TGTGCCAGTAGTACCCCCGGGACAGGGCGCTATGGCTACACCTTC.